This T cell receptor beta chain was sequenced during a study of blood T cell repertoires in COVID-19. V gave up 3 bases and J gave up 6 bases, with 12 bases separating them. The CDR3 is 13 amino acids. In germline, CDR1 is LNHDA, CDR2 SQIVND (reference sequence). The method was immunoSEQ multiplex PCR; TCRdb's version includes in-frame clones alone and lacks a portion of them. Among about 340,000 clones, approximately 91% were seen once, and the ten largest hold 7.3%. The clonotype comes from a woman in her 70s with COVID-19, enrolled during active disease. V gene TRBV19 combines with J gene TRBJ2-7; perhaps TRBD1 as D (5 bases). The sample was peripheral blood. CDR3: CASSIGRVGEQYF. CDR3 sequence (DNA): TGTGCCAGTAGTATTGGCAGGGTTGGCGAGCAGTACTTC. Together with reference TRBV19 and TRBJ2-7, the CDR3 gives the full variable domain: DGGITQSPKYLFRKEGQNVTLSCEQNLNHDAMYWYRQDPGQGLRLIYYSQIVNDFQKGDIAEGYSVSREKKESFPLTVTSAQKNPTAFYLCASSIGRVGEQYFGPGTRLTVT.